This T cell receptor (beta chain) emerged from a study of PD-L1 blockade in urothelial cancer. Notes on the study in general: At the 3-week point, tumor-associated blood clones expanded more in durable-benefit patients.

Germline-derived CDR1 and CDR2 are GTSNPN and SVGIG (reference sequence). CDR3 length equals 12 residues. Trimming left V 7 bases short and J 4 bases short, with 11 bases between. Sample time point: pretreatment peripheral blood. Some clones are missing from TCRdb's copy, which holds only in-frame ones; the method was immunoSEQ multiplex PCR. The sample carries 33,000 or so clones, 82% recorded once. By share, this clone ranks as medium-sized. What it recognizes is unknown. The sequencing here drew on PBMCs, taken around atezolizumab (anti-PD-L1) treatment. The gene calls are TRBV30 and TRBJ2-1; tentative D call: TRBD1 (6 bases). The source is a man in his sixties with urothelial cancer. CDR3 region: CAYGDTYNEQFF. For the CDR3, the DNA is TGTGCCTACGGGGACACATACAATGAGCAGTTCTTC.